The rows below give T cell receptor beta chains drawn from one sample of a study of Ad26.COV2.S vaccination and SARS-CoV-2 variants. The protocol was immunoSEQ multiplex PCR, while the TCRdb copy is restricted to in-frame clones and leaves out a portion. The sample has more than 300,000 clones; around 84% are singletons. The sequences come from peripheral blood, collected in a trial of Ad26.COV2.S vaccine versus placebo. Receptors were obtained from a person aged 18-60 years who received the Ad26.COV2.S COVID-19 vaccine or a placebo. Both conserved end residues are part of each CDR3.

cdr3_length j_call v_call cdr3_aa
16 TRBJ2-2 TRBV5-4 CASSPGGSGVVGELFF
20 TRBJ2-6 TRBV18 CASSRSGMSGGAAGANVLTF
18 TRBJ2-3 TRBV3-1/TRBV3-2 CASSQKGAGLAGVDTQYF
15 TRBJ2-7 TRBV7-3 CASSARPGQGYEQYF
17 TRBJ2-1 TRBV7-9 CASSAIPEGWQVDEQFF
13 TRBJ2-2 TRBV6-1 CASSEALPGELFF
13 TRBJ1-1 TRBV6-5 CASSYQGDTEAFF
14 TRBJ2-7 TRBV30 CAALSRRSSYEQYF
14 TRBJ1-2 TRBV27 CASSLKKVNYGYTF
13 TRBJ1-1 TRBV5-6 CASSLVWRTEAFF
13 TRBJ1-5 TRBV6-1 CASSDTSNQPQHF
14 TRBJ1-1 TRBV19 CASNLGQGRTEAFF
17 TRBJ2-1 TRBV16 CASSQPGQGASYNEQFF
13 TRBJ1-2 TRBV12-3/TRBV12-4 CASSSQAKGRNTF
14 TRBJ2-2 TRBV6-5 CASRGGLATGELFF
13 TRBJ2-7 TRBV6-1 CASSDPRLYEQYF
15 TRBJ1-1 TRBV30 CAWSDSEYMNTEAFF
14 TRBJ2-1 TRBV11-3 CASSPRTGEGEQFF
16 TRBJ2-1 TRBV5-4 CASSFWGTVSGNEQFF
14 TRBJ2-2 TRBV18 CASSPLLTTGELFF
14 TRBJ2-3 TRBV7-9 CASSGEGSTDTQYF
16 TRBJ1-4 TRBV7-2 CASSLARGQINEKLFF
14 TRBJ1-1 TRBV18 CASSPGQANTEAFF
16 TRBJ2-1 TRBV6-1 CASSGLREYSYNEQFF
12 TRBJ1-2 TRBV28 CASSSRTGRYTF
13 TRBJ1-6 TRBV6-5 CASRRALNSPLHF